This T cell receptor beta chain derives from a study of T cells in Graves' hyperthyroidism and ophthalmopathy. Study-level results: In the analysis, a 13 V-J model separated ophthalmopathy from stable hyperthyroidism.

This clonotype was seen ten or more times. Antigen specificity is unknown. The CDR3 runs 15 residues. The germline CDR1 and CDR2 sequences are SGDLS and YYNGEE. The V gene lost 4 bases and the J gene lost 4 bases, with 17 bases spanning the gap. TCR beta CDR3 sequences were amplified from RNA transcripts. The HTBI primer set was used in a first-round RT-PCR of the TCR CDR3. TCRdb ran MiXCR on the multiplex PCR reads and lists one entry per CDR3 protein. The sample contains 300,000 to 350,000 distinct CDR3 sequences, approximately 15% of which appear only once. Recently diagnosed hyperthyroidism of less than 2 months' duration affected patients aged 18 to 65.

V is TRBV9 and J is TRBJ2-5; no reliable D call. The sequencing input was blood. This clonotype was obtained from a woman aged 25-40 years with Graves' hyperthyroidism. CDR3 DNA sequence: TGTGCCAGCAGCATCGGACCCGGCCCGGGAGAGACCCAGTACTTC. This encodes CASSIGPGPGETQYF.